The 29 T cell receptor beta chains reported below all come from one sample, sequenced in a study of cytomegalovirus exposure and HLA in healthy donors (dated by TCRdb to 2016 to 2017). Libraries were built with the immunoSEQ multiplex PCR assay. The multiplex PCR relied on a mix of 60 forward primers for TCR Vbeta segments and 13 reverse primers for TCR Jbeta segments. As stored in TCRdb, this immuneACCESS dataset retains in-frame rearrangements with V and J assigned. A fraction of the clones does not appear; measured against another copy, unresolved V genes explain less than half of the discrepancy, and the remainder lacks a known reason. The sample contains 140,000 or so clones, 70% to 75% of them found a single time. Of the sample, 1.5% to 2% is held by the ten largest clones. Material for sequencing was PBMCs. All receptors derive from a young woman in good health and CMV-seronegative.

This chain joins TRBV19 and TRBJ2-1, with 12 nucleotides matching TRBD2. V was clipped by 3 bases and J by 8 bases; unmatched bases: 5. This CDR3 comprises 15 residues. Germline V gene data show CDR1 as LNHDA and CDR2 as SQIVND (reference sequence). The chain's CDR3 is CASSIPSGRVDEQFF. CDR3 in DNA: TGTGCCAGTAGTATCCCTAGCGGGAGGGTGGATGAGCAGTTCTTC.

This chain connects TRBV7-9 to TRBJ2-5; tentatively, D is TRBD2 (6 bases). Trimming left V 7 bases short and J 1 base short, with 28 bases between. In germline, CDR1 is SEHNR, CDR2 FQNEAQ (reference sequence). This CDR3 has 19 amino acids. The CDR3 here is CASMPKRGGGGLVQETQYF. CDR3 nucleotide sequence: TGTGCCAGCATGCCTAAACGGGGAGGCGGCGGGCTCGTCCAAGAGACCCAGTACTTC. Full variable domain (remainder filled in from reference TRBV7-9 and TRBJ2-5): DTGVSQNPRHKITKRGQNVTFRCDPISEHNRLYWYRQTLGQGPEFLTYFQNEAQLEKSRLLSDRFSAERPKGSFSTLEIQRTEQGDSAMYLCASMPKRGGGGLVQETQYFGPGTRLLVL.

The rearrangement uses TRBV6-5 and TRBJ1-2; the match to TRBD1 covers 8 bases. The germline V gene encodes CDR1 MNHEY and CDR2 SVGAGI. The CDR3 contains 13 residues. The junction had 2 bases not matched to a gene; V was cut back by 2 bases and J by 6 bases. The CDR3 loop reads CASSYPGQDGYTF. The CDR3, as DNA: TGTGCCAGCAGTTACCCGGGACAGGATGGCTACACCTTC.

The V gene is TRBV5-8, the J gene TRBJ1-6, with a tentative D call TRBD1 (5 bases). This CDR3 has 13 amino acids. Germline values: CDR1 SGHTS, CDR2 YDEGEE. V was pared by 4 bases and J by 7 bases, with 9 bases between. The CDR3 loop is CASSRRGNSPLHF. CDR3 DNA: TGTGCCAGCAGCCGGCGGGGGAATTCACCCCTCCACTTT.

V gene TRBV27 combines with J gene TRBJ2-1; TRBD2 matches at 14 bases. Germline values: CDR1 MNHEY, CDR2 SMNVEV (reference sequence). The CDR3 runs to 17 residues. The V and J ends lost 5 bases and 5 bases, in that order; junction bases with no gene match: 8. CDR3 nucleotide sequence: TGTGCCAGCAGTGAGAGACTAGCGGGGGGGCAAAACAATGAGCAGTTCTTC. Amino acids: CASSERLAGGQNNEQFF.

This clone was seen more than once but under ten times. This chain joins TRBV7-9 and TRBJ2-2; the match to TRBD1 covers 7 bases. CDR1 SEHNR and CDR2 FQNEAQ come from the germline V gene (reference sequence). J was trimmed by 1 base and V by 5 bases; bases with no gene match: 7. The CDR3 has 16 residues. CDR3 residues: CASSHTGQLNTGELFF. As DNA, the CDR3 is TGTGCCAGCAGCCATACGGGACAGCTGAACACCGGGGAGCTGTTTTTT. Together with reference TRBV7-9 and TRBJ2-2, the CDR3 gives the full variable domain: DTGVSQNPRHKITKRGQNVTFRCDPISEHNRLYWYRQTLGQGPEFLTYFQNEAQLEKSRLLSDRFSAERPKGSFSTLEIQRTEQGDSAMYLCASSHTGQLNTGELFFGEGSRLTVL.

This chain links TRBV2 with TRBJ1-2; 7 bases line up with TRBD1. CDR3 length: 16 residues. V was pared by 6 bases and J by 5 bases, with 15 bases of the junction left unmatched. Germline V gene data show CDR1 as SNHLY and CDR2 as FYNNEI. CDR3 amino acids: CASRSGWGTVLYGYTF. For the CDR3, the DNA is TGTGCCAGCAGATCCGGCTGGGGGACAGTATTATATGGCTACACCTTC.

This clone occurred a few times. The genes are TRBV5-1 and TRBJ2-5; 8 nucleotides align to TRBD2. This CDR3 is 15 amino acids long. The germline V gene encodes CDR1 SGHRS and CDR2 YFSETQ. Germline trimming cut 4 bases from V and 6 bases from J; bases unmatched to any gene: 11. This CDR3 is CASSNRVAGMKTQYF. The CDR3 DNA reads as TGCGCCAGCAGCAACCGGGTAGCGGGGATGAAGACCCAGTACTTC. Filled out from reference TRBV5-1 and TRBJ2-5, the complete variable domain reads KAGVTQTPRYLIKTRGQQVTLSCSPISGHRSVSWYQQTPGQGLQFLFEYFSETQRNKGNFPGRFSGRQFSNSRSEMNVSTLELGDSALYLCASSNRVAGMKTQYFGPGTRLLVL.

Remarks on this clone: The junction and the germline gene differ at one end; a read error may be behind it. The V call is TRBV7-9, the J call TRBJ1-5, with TRBD1 as a possible D gene (6 bases). The V gene's germline CDR1 is SEHNR and CDR2 FQNEAQ (reference sequence). This CDR3 is built from 15 residues. In nucleotides, the CDR3 is TGTTCCAGCAGCTTAGGACAGTATAGCAATCAGCCCCAGCATTTT. Its protein is CSSSLGQYSNQPQHF.

The chain has TRBV5-1 and TRBJ1-2; D is perhaps TRBD1 (6 bases). Germline loops: CDR1 SGHRS, CDR2 YFSETQ. CDR3 length equals 12 residues. V lost 4 bases and J 8 bases, leaving 12 bases between the germline ends. The CDR3, as DNA: TGCGCCAGCAGCCGGGACAAGAAAGGCTACACCTTC. Its protein is CASSRDKKGYTF.

This chain connects TRBV5-1 to TRBJ2-1, with D perhaps matching TRBD2 (5 bases). Germline V gene data show CDR1 as SGHRS and CDR2 as YFSETQ. V was shortened by 4 bases and J by 8 bases, with 16 bases between the two germline ends. The CDR3 totals 14 residues. The CDR3 region has the DNA TGCGCCAGCAGCCCGGGGTCCACGGGTTATGAGCAGTTCTTC. Amino acids: CASSPGSTGYEQFF.

With regard to this clone: The sample has other DNA sequences that encode this CDR3 too. V usage is TRBV28 and J usage is TRBJ1-5, with 7 bases lining up with TRBD1. The length of the CDR3 is 13 residues. V shed 8 bases and J 4 bases; nucleotides not matched to a gene: 5. Germline V gene sequence: CDR1 MDHEN, CDR2 SYDVKM. This CDR3 reads CASRRQGNQPQHF. The CDR3 DNA sequence: TGTGCCAGCCGTAGACAGGGTAATCAGCCCCAGCATTTT.

This chain connects TRBV18 to TRBJ2-5; 8 bases fit TRBD2. Germline-derived CDR1 and CDR2 are KGHSH and LQKENI. The V and J ends lost 3 bases and 1 base, in that order; junction bases with no gene match: 7. The CDR3 runs 16 residues. The CDR3 region has the DNA TGTGCCAGCTCACCGGAACCCGGGGGGGGCCAAGAGACCCAGTACTTC. Residues: CASSPEPGGGQETQYF.

J is TRBJ1-2 and V is TRBV28; no clear D gene. The CDR3 is 17 amino acids. Germline-derived CDR1 and CDR2 are MDHEN and SYDVKM. Trimming removed 3 bases at V and 4 bases at J, with 21 bases between. CDR3 nucleotide sequence: TGTGCCAGCAGTTTTTCAAGCGGACCGGGCCCTTCCTATGGCTACACCTTC. Translation gives CASSFSSGPGPSYGYTF.

The chain couples TRBV7-3 to TRBJ2-3; TRBD1 matches at 11 bases. The CDR3 runs 15 residues. Trimming removed 4 bases from V and 8 bases from J; junction bases left unmatched: 8. CDR1 is SGHTA, CDR2 FQGTGA, per germline. CDR3 in DNA: TGTGCCAGCAGCTCGTGGACAGGGGGCGCGGGTACGCAGTATTTT. Protein product: CASSSWTGGAGTQYF.

The chain is built from TRBV4-1 and TRBJ1-4; D unclear. V gave up 2 bases and J gave up 8 bases, with 18 bases separating them. The CDR3 sequence is 16 residues long. Germline lookup yields CDR1 MGHRA and CDR2 YSYEKL. The CDR3 is CASSQPPRRTGEKLFF. The CDR3 coding sequence is TGCGCCAGCAGCCAACCCCCCCGGAGGACGGGAGAAAAACTGTTTTTT.

CDR3 bases: TGTGCCAGCAGCTTATCGGGGTTTCGTGAAAAACTGTTTTTT. As protein: CASSLSGFREKLFF. The rearrangement uses TRBV5-4 and TRBJ1-4; D is ambiguous. The CDR3 sequence is 14 residues long. Per germline, CDR1 SGHNT and CDR2 YYREEE (reference sequence). Trimming stripped 2 bases from V and 7 bases from J, with 12 bases between.

The chain combines TRBV2 with TRBJ2-7; the match to TRBD2 covers 9 bases. Trimming cost V 9 bases and J 2 bases; bases outside gene matches: 8. This CDR3 comprises 14 residues. Germline lookup yields CDR1 SNHLY and CDR2 FYNNEI. CDR3 in amino acids: CASLRTSVAYEQYF. As DNA, the CDR3 is TGTGCCAGTTTGCGGACTAGCGTGGCCTACGAGCAGTACTTC. Variable domain in full (rest from reference TRBV2 and TRBJ2-7): EPEVTQTPSHQVTQMGQEVILRCVPISNHLYFYWYRQILGQKVEFLVSFYNNEISEKSEIFDDQFSVERPDGSNFTLKIRSTKLEDSAMYFCASLRTSVAYEQYFGPGTRLTVT.

The chain joins TRBV5-6 to TRBJ1-5; 8 positions match TRBD1. V was pared by 2 bases and J by 2 bases, with 6 bases of the junction left unmatched. The CDR3 has 16 amino acids. Germline V CDR1 and CDR2: SGHDT, YYEEEE. The CDR3, as DNA: TGTGCCAGCAGCTTTGGACAGGGATGGGGCAATCAGCCCCAGCATTTT. This translates into CASSFGQGWGNQPQHF.

J is TRBJ1-5 and V is TRBV28; D not resolved. V was trimmed by 6 bases and J by 3 bases, leaving 21 bases between them. Germline CDR1 is MDHEN and CDR2 is SYDVKM. The CDR3 consists of 17 residues. The CDR3 region is CASRPEGEDGNNQPQHF. The DNA of the CDR3 is TGTGCCAGCAGACCCGAGGGCGAGGATGGTAACAATCAGCCCCAGCATTTT.

This chain connects TRBV9 to TRBJ1-2; possible D gene TRBD1, 6 bases. The CDR3 consists of 15 residues. V shed 2 bases and J shed 4 bases, with 15 bases lying between them. Looked up from germline, CDR1 is SGDLS and CDR2 is YYNGEE. The CDR3 DNA reads as TGTGCCAGCAGCGTGGGAGGGAGAGGGGGCTATGGCTACACCTTC. Amino acids: CASSVGGRGGYGYTF.

This rearrangement joins TRBV21-1 to TRBJ2-3; the table's D gene call, TRBD1, was not cross checked with the DNA. TRBV21-1 corresponds to a pseudogene. This CDR3 contains 19 residues. The DNA of the CDR3 is TGTGCCAGCAGCAAAGCCTCTACCGAGCAGGGCCATAGCACAGATACGCAGTATTTT. Translating it yields CASSKASTEQGHSTDTQYF.

This chain joins TRBV9 and TRBJ2-3, with 7 bases that match TRBD2. Germline V lookup: CDR1 SGDLS, CDR2 YYNGEE. The CDR3 sequence is 14 residues long. The V segment lost 0 bases and the J segment 9 bases; nucleotides outside the gene matches: 7. The CDR3, as DNA: TGTGCCAGCAGCGTAGTAGGAGAGGGAGGGACGCAGTATTTT. It yields the protein CASSVVGEGGTQYF.

The rearrangement joins TRBV27 to TRBJ1-6; 7 bases are shared with TRBD1. The V and J ends lost 5 bases and 12 bases, in that order; junction bases with no gene match: 10. The germline CDR1 and CDR2 sequences are MNHEY and SMNVEV (reference sequence). The CDR3 consists of 14 residues. CDR3 loop: CASSPRAGGLPLHF. Here the CDR3 DNA reads TGTGCCAGCAGTCCCCGCGCAGGGGGGTTACCCCTCCACTTT.

V is TRBV27 and J is TRBJ2-3; TRBD2 agrees at 8 bases. Germline lookup yields CDR1 MNHEY and CDR2 SMNVEV (reference sequence). Trimming took 2 bases from V and 0 from J; bases not matched to a gene: 7. The CDR3 runs 17 residues. CDR3 region: CASSLALAGISTDTQYF. DNA of the CDR3: TGTGCCAGCAGTTTAGCCCTAGCGGGCATTAGCACAGATACGCAGTATTTT.

The chain couples TRBV18 to TRBJ1-4; tentative D call: TRBD1 (5 bases). Germline V lookup: CDR1 KGHSH, CDR2 LQKENI. The CDR3 spans 16 residues. The germline V and J ends were trimmed by 1 base and 0 bases, with 9 bases remaining between them. Written as DNA, the CDR3 is TGTGCCAGCTCACCACAGGGGCCCACAACTAATGAAAAACTGTTTTTT. This sequence encodes CASSPQGPTTNEKLFF. Supplemented by reference TRBV18 and TRBJ1-4, the full variable domain reads NAGVMQNPRHLVRRRGQEARLRCSPMKGHSHVYWYRQLPEEGLKFMVYLQKENIIDESGMPKERFSAEFPKEGPSILRIQQVVRGDSAAYFCASSPQGPTTNEKLFFGSGTQLSVL.

This chain links TRBV9 with TRBJ1-5, with 7 bases aligning to TRBD1. Trimming took 0 bases from V and 0 from J; bases not matched to a gene: 0. Looked up from germline, CDR1 is SGDLS and CDR2 is YYNGEE. The length of the CDR3 is 15 residues. CDR3 amino acids: CASSVGQGSNQPQHF. CDR3 in DNA: TGTGCCAGCAGCGTAGGACAGGGTAGCAATCAGCCCCAGCATTTT.

The chain combines TRBV6-5 with TRBJ2-5; TRBD2 aligns across 8 bases. From germline, CDR1 is MNHEY and CDR2 SVGAGI. The CDR3 covers 16 residues. The J segment lost 2 bases and the V segment lost 2 bases, leaving 7 bases of the junction unmatched. CDR3 DNA sequence: TGTGCCAGCAGTTACCAAAGCGGGGGAGCGCAAGAGACCCAGTACTTC. Translated: CASSYQSGGAQETQYF.

This chain uses TRBV19 with TRBJ1-2; 8 bases match TRBD1. V dropped 5 bases and J dropped 3; count of bases not matched to a gene: 11. The germline V gene has CDR1 LNHDA and CDR2 SQIVND (reference sequence). This CDR3 comprises 16 residues. The CDR3 DNA sequence: TGTGCCAGTAGTGCGAACAGTGGACAGGGTCACTATGGCTACACCTTC. Amino acids: CASSANSGQGHYGYTF.